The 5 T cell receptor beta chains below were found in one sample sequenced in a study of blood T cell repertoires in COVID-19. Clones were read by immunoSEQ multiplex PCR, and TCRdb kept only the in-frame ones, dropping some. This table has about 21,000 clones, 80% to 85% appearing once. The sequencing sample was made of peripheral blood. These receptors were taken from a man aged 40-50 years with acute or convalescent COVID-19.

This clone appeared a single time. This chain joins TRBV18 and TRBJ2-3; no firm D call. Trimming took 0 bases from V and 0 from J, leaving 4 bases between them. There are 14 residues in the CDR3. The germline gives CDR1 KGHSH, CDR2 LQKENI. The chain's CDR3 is CASSPPSSTDTQYF. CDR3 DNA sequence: TGTGCCAGCTCACCACCTTCTAGCACAGATACGCAGTATTTT.

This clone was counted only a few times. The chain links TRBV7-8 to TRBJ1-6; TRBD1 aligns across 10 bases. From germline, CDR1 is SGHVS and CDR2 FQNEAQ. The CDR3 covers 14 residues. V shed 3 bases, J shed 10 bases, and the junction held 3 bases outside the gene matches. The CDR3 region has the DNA TGTGCCAGCAGCTTCGACAGGGGGCCCTCACCCCTCCACTTT. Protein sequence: CASSFDRGPSPLHF.

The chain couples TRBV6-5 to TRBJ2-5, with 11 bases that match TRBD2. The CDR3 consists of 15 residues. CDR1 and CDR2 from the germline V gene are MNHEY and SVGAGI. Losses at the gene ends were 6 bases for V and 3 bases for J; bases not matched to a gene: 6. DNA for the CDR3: TGTGCCAGCAGCGGAGGGACTAGCGGAAAAGAGACCCAGTACTTC. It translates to CASSGGTSGKETQYF.

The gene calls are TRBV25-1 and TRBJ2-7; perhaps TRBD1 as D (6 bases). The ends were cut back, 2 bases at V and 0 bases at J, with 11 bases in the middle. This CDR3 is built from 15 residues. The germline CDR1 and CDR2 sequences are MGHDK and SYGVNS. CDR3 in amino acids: CASSENRVSSYEQYF. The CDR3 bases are TGTGCCAGCAGTGAAAACAGGGTAAGCTCCTACGAGCAGTACTTC.

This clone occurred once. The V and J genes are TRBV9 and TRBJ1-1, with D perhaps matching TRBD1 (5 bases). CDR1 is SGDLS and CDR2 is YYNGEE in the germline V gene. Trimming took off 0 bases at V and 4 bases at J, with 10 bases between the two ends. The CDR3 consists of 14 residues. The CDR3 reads CASSVGQGGTEAFF. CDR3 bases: TGTGCCAGCAGCGTAGGTCAGGGTGGCACTGAAGCTTTCTTT. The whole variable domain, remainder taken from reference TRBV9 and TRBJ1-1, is DSGVTQTPKHLITATGQRVTLRCSPRSGDLSVYWYQQSLDQGLQFLIQYYNGEERAKGNILERFSAQQFPDLHSELNLSSLELGDSALYFCASSVGQGGTEAFFGQGTRLTVV.